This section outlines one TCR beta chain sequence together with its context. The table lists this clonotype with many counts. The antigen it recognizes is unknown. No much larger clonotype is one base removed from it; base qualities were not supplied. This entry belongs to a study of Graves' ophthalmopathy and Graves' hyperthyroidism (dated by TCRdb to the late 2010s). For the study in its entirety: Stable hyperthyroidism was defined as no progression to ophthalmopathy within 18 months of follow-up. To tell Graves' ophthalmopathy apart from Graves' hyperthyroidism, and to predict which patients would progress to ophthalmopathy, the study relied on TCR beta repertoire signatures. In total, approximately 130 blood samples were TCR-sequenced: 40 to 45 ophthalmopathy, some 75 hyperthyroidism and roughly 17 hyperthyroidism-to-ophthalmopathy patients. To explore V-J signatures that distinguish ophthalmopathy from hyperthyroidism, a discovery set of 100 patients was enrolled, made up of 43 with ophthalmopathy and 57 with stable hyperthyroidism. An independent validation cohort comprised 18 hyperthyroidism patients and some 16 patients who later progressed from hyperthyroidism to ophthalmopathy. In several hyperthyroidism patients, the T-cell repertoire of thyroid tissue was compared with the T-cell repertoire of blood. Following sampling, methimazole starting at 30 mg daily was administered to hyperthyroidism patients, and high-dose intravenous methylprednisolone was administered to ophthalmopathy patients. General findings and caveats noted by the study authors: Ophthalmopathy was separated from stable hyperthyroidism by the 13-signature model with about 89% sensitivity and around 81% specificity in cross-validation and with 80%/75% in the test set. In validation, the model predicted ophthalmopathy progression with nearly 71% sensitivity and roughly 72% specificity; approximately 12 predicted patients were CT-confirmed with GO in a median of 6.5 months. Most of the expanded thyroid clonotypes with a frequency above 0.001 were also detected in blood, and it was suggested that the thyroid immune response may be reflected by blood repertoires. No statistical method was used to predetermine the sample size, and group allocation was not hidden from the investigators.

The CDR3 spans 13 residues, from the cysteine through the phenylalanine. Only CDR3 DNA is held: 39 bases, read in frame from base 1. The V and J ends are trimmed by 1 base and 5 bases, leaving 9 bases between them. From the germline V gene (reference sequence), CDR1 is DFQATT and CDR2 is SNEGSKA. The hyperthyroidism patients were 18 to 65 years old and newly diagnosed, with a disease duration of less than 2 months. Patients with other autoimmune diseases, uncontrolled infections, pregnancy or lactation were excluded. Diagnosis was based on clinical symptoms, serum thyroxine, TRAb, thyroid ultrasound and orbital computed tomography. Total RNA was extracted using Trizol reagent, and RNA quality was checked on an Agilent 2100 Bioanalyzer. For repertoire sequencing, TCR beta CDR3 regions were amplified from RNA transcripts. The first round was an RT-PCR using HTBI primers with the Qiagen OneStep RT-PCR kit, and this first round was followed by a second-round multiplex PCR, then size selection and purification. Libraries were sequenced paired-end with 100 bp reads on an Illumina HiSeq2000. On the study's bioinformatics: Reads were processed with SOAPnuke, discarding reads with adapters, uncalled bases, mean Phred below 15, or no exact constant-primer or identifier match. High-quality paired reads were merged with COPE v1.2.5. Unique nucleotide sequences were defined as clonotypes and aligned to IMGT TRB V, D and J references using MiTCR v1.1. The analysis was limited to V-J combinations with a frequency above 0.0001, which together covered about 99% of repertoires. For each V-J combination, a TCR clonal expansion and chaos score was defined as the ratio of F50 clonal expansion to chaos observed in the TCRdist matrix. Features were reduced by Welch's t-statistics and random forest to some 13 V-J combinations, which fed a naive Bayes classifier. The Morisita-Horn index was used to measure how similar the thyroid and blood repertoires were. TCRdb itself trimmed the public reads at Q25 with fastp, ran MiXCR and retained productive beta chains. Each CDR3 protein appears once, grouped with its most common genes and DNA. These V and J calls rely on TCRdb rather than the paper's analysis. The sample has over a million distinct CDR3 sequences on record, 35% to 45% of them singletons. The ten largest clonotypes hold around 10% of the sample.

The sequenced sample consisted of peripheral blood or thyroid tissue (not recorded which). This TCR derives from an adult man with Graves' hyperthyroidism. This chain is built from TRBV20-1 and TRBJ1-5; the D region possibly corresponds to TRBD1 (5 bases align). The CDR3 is CSARVSGDQPQHF. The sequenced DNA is TGCAGTGCTAGAGTCTCGGGGGATCAGCCCCAGCATTTT.